These 19 T cell receptor beta chains came from one sample sequenced in a study of T-cell reconstitution after alpha-beta-depleted transplantation in children. TCRbeta library preparation incorporated unique molecular identifiers. TCRdb used MiXCR to reprocess the PCR reads, holding one entry per CDR3 protein. The data contain about 980,000 distinct CDR3 sequences, under 30% of them seen just once; the ten biggest clones take up roughly 28%. This specimen was PBMCs, mostly from graft donor cells, taken 360 days after TCRalphabeta/CD19-depleted stem cell transplant. The receptors come from a boy younger than two who had a stem cell transplant for SCID, so the T cells may come from the graft donor.

This clonotype was seen a handful of times. The genes are TRBV28 and TRBJ1-2, with D maybe TRBD1 (5 bases). Germline CDR1 MDHEN, CDR2 SYDVKM. CDR3 size: 12 residues. V lost 10 bases and J lost 4, with 13 bases in between. As DNA, the CDR3 is TGTGCCACCCGAGGGGATCCCTATGGCTACACCTTC. This encodes CATRGDPYGYTF.

The chain carries TRBV5-1 and TRBJ2-7; 8 nucleotides match TRBD1. The CDR3 sequence is 15 residues long. The V segment lost 4 bases and the J segment 5 bases; nucleotides outside the gene matches: 11. Germline assignment: CDR1 SGHRS and CDR2 YFSETQ. The CDR3 spells CASSLESQGANEQYF. The CDR3 DNA reads TGCGCCAGCAGCCTTGAGTCCCAGGGGGCTAACGAGCAGTACTTC.

A note on this clonotype: The CDR3 does not close with the conserved phenylalanine or tryptophan, likely indicating a read error. The V and J genes are TRBV5-5 and TRBJ2-5; 10 positions match TRBD1. Per the germline V gene, CDR1 is SGHKS and CDR2 is YYEKEE (reference sequence). Unmatched junction bases numbered 2, after V lost 5 bases and J lost 4 bases. The CDR3 is 13 residues long. Here the CDR3 DNA reads TGTGCCAGCAGGACAGGGGGCGTAGAGACCCAGTACGTC. It yields the protein CASRTGGVETQYV.

This clonotype appeared a few times. V and J are TRBV27 and TRBJ2-7; TRBD2 aligns across 7 bases. The J segment lost 2 bases and the V segment lost 5 bases, leaving 6 bases of the junction unmatched. Germline values: CDR1 MNHEY, CDR2 SMNVEV (reference sequence). This CDR3 is built from 14 residues. The CDR3 DNA reads as TGTGCCAGCAGTAAACGACTAGCCCCCTACGAGCAGTACTTC. It is translated as CASSKRLAPYEQYF.

The genes are TRBV5-1 and TRBJ2-3; no clear D. The V gene's germline CDR1 is SGHRS and CDR2 YFSETQ. V was trimmed by 4 bases and J by 4 bases, leaving 13 bases between them. The CDR3 totals 14 residues. In DNA, the CDR3 is TGCGCCAGCAGCCTCACTACCGTAGCAGATACGCAGTATTTT. Translating gives CASSLTTVADTQYF.

The chain has TRBV7-8 and TRBJ2-5; 7 nucleotides line up with TRBD2. Per the germline V gene, CDR1 is SGHVS and CDR2 is FQNEAQ. The CDR3 loop spans 14 amino acids. V shed 4 bases, J shed 0 bases, and the junction held 2 bases outside the gene matches. The CDR3 spells CASSWGGDQETQYF. The CDR3, as DNA: TGTGCCAGCAGCTGGGGGGGGGACCAAGAGACCCAGTACTTC.

This chain joins TRBV10-2 and TRBJ1-2; unclear D gene. The CDR3 is 13 residues long. In germline, CDR1 is WSHSY, CDR2 SAAADI. V shed 3 bases and J shed 5 bases, with 10 bases lying between them. In DNA, the CDR3 is TGCGCCAGCAGTGACGGACGGCAATATGGCTACACCTTC. Translated: CASSDGRQYGYTF.

V and J are TRBV7-3 and TRBJ2-3, with D possibly being TRBD1 (6 bases). The CDR3 has 16 residues. The germline CDR1 and CDR2 sequences are SGHTA and FQGTGA. V was cut by 5 bases and J by 3 bases, with 18 bases left in between. Written as DNA, the CDR3 is TGTGCCAGCAGCGCCCAGGGGCTCCCGCTTACAGATACGCAGTATTTT. Translated: CASSAQGLPLTDTQYF. Full variable domain (outside the CDR3, taken from reference TRBV7-3 and TRBJ2-3): GAGVSQTPSNKVTEKGKYVELRCDPISGHTALYWYRQSLGQGPEFLIYFQGTGAADDSGLPNDRFFAVRPEGSVSTLKIQRTERGDSAVYLCASSAQGLPLTDTQYFGPGTRLTVL.

In its sample, this clonotype was seen a few times. This chain joins TRBV12-3 or TRBV12-4 and TRBJ2-7; D might be TRBD1 (6 bases). This CDR3 spans 14 amino acids. Trimming pared 3 bases from V and 3 bases from J, leaving 12 bases between. This CDR3 reads CASSFYRVGYEQYF. DNA for the CDR3: TGTGCCAGCAGTTTCTACAGGGTTGGCTACGAGCAGTACTTC.

This clonotype was picked up a small number of times. The chain recombines TRBV7-8 with TRBJ2-1, with D perhaps given as TRBD1 or TRBD2 (5 bases each). The CDR3 has 18 residues. The germline gives CDR1 SGHVS, CDR2 FQNEAQ. V gave up 2 bases and J gave up 1 base, with 18 bases separating them. CDR3 region: CASSLFVGAIGSYNEQFF. The CDR3 bases are TGTGCCAGCAGCTTATTTGTCGGGGCAATAGGTTCCTACAATGAGCAGTTCTTC.

The count of this clonotype is one. The genes are TRBV5-1 and TRBJ2-3, with D tentatively TRBD1 (5 bases). Germline lookup yields CDR1 SGHRS and CDR2 YFSETQ. V dropped 4 bases and J dropped 3 bases, with 9 bases sitting between them. The CDR3 is 13 residues long. The CDR3 loop reads CASSVTDTDTQYF. The CDR3, as DNA: TGCGCCAGCAGCGTGACAGATACAGATACGCAGTATTTT.

This chain connects TRBV3-1 to TRBJ1-4; TRBD1 matches at 10 bases. Trimming took 0 bases from V and 8 from J; bases not matched to a gene: 0. The CDR3 extends over 14 amino acids. Germline assignment: CDR1 LGHDT and CDR2 YNNKEL (reference sequence). The CDR3 bases are TGTGCCAGCAGCCAAGAGGGACAGGGGGAAAAACTGTTTTTT. Translation gives CASSQEGQGEKLFF.

This chain uses TRBV19 with TRBJ1-1, with D perhaps matching TRBD1 (5 bases). The germline V gene has CDR1 LNHDA and CDR2 SQIVND (reference sequence). V lost 3 bases, J lost 0 bases, and 14 bases lay in between. The CDR3 runs to 16 residues. The CDR3 region has the DNA TGTGCCAGTAGTATTCCCCTGGGACGGCTGAACACTGAAGCTTTCTTT. Protein: CASSIPLGRLNTEAFF.

This rearrangement joins TRBV5-1 to TRBJ2-2, with 10 bases lining up with TRBD2. In germline, CDR1 is SGHRS, CDR2 YFSETQ. The J segment lost 7 bases and the V segment lost 4 bases, leaving 10 bases of the junction unmatched. The CDR3 runs to 16 residues. The CDR3, as DNA: TGCGCCAGCAGCCAATTCTCCGGGACTAGCGTCGGGGAGCTGTTTTTT. This gives the protein CASSQFSGTSVGELFF. Drawing the rest from reference TRBV5-1 and TRBJ2-2, the complete variable domain is KAGVTQTPRYLIKTRGQQVTLSCSPISGHRSVSWYQQTPGQGLQFLFEYFSETQRNKGNFPGRFSGRQFSNSRSEMNVSTLELGDSALYLCASSQFSGTSVGELFFGEGSRLTVL.

The gene calls are TRBV12-3 or TRBV12-4 and TRBJ2-1; tentatively, D is TRBD1 (6 bases). This CDR3 region has 13 residues. Trimming left V 6 bases short and J 9 bases short, with 15 bases between. The CDR3 DNA is TGTGCCAGCAGGAATACAGGGTCGAGTGAGCAGTTCTTC. Its translation is CASRNTGSSEQFF.

This clonotype has only a few counts. V and J are TRBV27 and TRBJ1-2; 9 bases fit TRBD1. V lost 6 bases and J lost 5; bases outside the gene matches: 1. Germline V gene data show CDR1 as MNHEY and CDR2 as SMNVEV (reference sequence). There are 12 residues in the CDR3. Here the CDR3 reads CASRQGAYGYTF. The CDR3 coding sequence is TGTGCCAGCAGACAGGGGGCTTATGGCTACACCTTC.

This clonotype came up a few times. The chain combines TRBV6-2 or TRBV6-3 with TRBJ2-7, with D maybe TRBD2 (5 bases). The CDR3 sequence is 15 residues long. Germline CDR1 is MNHEY and CDR2 is SVGEGT. The V end was cut by 2 bases, the J end by 0 bases, with 11 bases between. CDR3 bases: TGTGCCAGCAGTTACCGACTAAAGGGCTCCTACGAGCAGTACTTC. Translated, it gives CASSYRLKGSYEQYF.

This chain connects TRBV7-3 to TRBJ2-7; 8 bases map to TRBD1. The V and J ends lost 0 bases and 5 bases, in that order; junction bases with no gene match: 9. The CDR3 has 16 residues. Germline V gene sequence: CDR1 SGHTA, CDR2 FQGTGA. CDR3 region: CASSLTGLRGHDEQYF. In DNA form, the CDR3 reads TGTGCCAGCAGCTTAACGGGTCTCAGGGGGCATGACGAGCAGTACTTC. The complete variable domain, with remaining parts taken from reference TRBV7-3 and TRBJ2-7, reads GAGVSQTPSNKVTEKGKYVELRCDPISGHTALYWYRQSLGQGPEFLIYFQGTGAADDSGLPNDRFFAVRPEGSVSTLKIQRTERGDSAVYLCASSLTGLRGHDEQYFGPGTRLTVT.

This chain links TRBV15 with TRBJ2-3; D might be TRBD1 (6 bases). The CDR3 loop spans 17 amino acids. The V and J ends lost 1 base and 4 bases respectively, with 18 bases between them. Germline assignment: CDR1 LNHNV and CDR2 YYDKDF (reference sequence). DNA for the CDR3: TGTGCCACCAGCAGAGGCATCGGCGGAGAGGGGGCAGATACGCAGTATTTT. This translates into CATSRGIGGEGADTQYF.